One sample yielded the 10 T cell receptor beta chains listed below, sequenced in a study of blood T cell repertoires in COVID-19. Generated by immunoSEQ multiplex PCR, the TCRdb table keeps only in-frame clones and is missing some. The top ten hold 8.9% of the sample, which has approximately 150,000 clones, less than 90% seen once. Sequenced: peripheral blood. Receptors were obtained from a young man with COVID-19, enrolled during active disease.

The chain uses TRBV4-1 and TRBJ2-2, with 9 bases identical to TRBD2. The length of the CDR3 is 17 residues. V lost 2 bases to trimming and J lost 1 base; unmatched junction nucleotides: 5. Germline CDR1 is MGHRA and CDR2 is YSYEKL. CDR3 sequence reads: CASSQIVAGVNTGELFF. CDR3 in DNA: TGCGCCAGCAGCCAAATAGTAGCGGGAGTGAACACCGGGGAGCTGTTTTTT.

This rearrangement joins TRBV6-6 to TRBJ2-7; TRBD1 matches 8 bases. The CDR3 covers 13 residues. Germline V gives CDR1 MNHNY, CDR2 SVGAGI (reference sequence). The junction had 7 bases not matched to a gene; V was cut back by 5 bases and J by 7 bases. The CDR3 DNA reads TGTGCCAGCAGTCTGACAGGGGCTCGGGAGCAGTACTTC. This encodes CASSLTGAREQYF.

This rearrangement joins TRBV7-9 to TRBJ1-1; TRBD1 matches 8 bases. The CDR3 spans 15 residues. Trimming removed 5 bases from V and 0 bases from J; junction bases left unmatched: 5. Germline V lookup: CDR1 SEHNR, CDR2 FQNEAQ (reference sequence). The CDR3 protein is CASSVDREVNTEAFF. CDR3 in DNA: TGTGCCAGCAGCGTGGACAGGGAAGTGAACACTGAAGCTTTCTTT.

The CDR3: CAISTSAGTLVIGYTF. CDR3 bases: TGTGCCATCAGTACCTCAGCCGGGACTCTCGTTATTGGCTACACCTTC. The chain combines TRBV10-3 with TRBJ1-2; D possibly corresponds to TRBD1 (5 bases). V shed 5 bases and J shed 7 bases, with 23 bases lying between them. This CDR3 spans 16 amino acids. Germline V gene sequence: CDR1 ENHRY, CDR2 SYGVKD.

The chain recombines TRBV7-9 with TRBJ2-1; TRBD2 matches at 7 bases. The germline V gene has CDR1 SEHNR and CDR2 FQNEAQ (reference sequence). V dropped 2 bases and J dropped 6; count of bases not matched to a gene: 4. The length of the CDR3 is 14 residues. CDR3 in DNA: TGTGCCAGCAGCTTACTTGGGACTATCAATGAGCAGTTCTTC. Amino acid sequence: CASSLLGTINEQFF.

This chain links TRBV4-2 with TRBJ1-5; TRBD1 matches at 9 bases. Trimming at V came to 0 bases and at J to 4 bases, leaving 4 bases not matched to a gene. The CDR3 is 16 residues long. Germline V gene data show CDR1 as LGHNA and CDR2 as YNFKEQ. The CDR3 is CASSQDWDRVNQPQHF. DNA of the CDR3: TGTGCCAGCAGCCAAGATTGGGACAGGGTGAATCAGCCCCAGCATTTT.

The rearrangement links TRBV3-1 (or the pseudogene TRBV3-2) to TRBJ2-1; 11 bases align to TRBD2. Germline lookup yields CDR1 LGHDT and CDR2 YNNKEL (reference sequence). With V trimmed by 0 bases and J by 8 bases, 6 bases remained unmatched. This CDR3 has 16 residues. The CDR3 region has the DNA TGTGCCAGCAGCCAAGATGGCCTAGCGGGAGGCCATGAGCAGTTCTTC. This gives the protein CASSQDGLAGGHEQFF.

CDR3 in DNA: TGTGCCAGCAGTTCGCAGGGGGCGGTGAACACTGAAGCTTTCTTT. Amino acid sequence: CASSSQGAVNTEAFF. The chain joins TRBV6-5 to TRBJ1-1, with 8 bases that match TRBD1. The CDR3 totals 15 residues. Germline assignment: CDR1 MNHEY and CDR2 SVGAGI. The trim removed 4 bases at V and 0 bases at J, leaving 4 bases unmatched.

CDR3 amino acids: CASESGTADTQYF. CDR3 coding DNA: TGTGCCAGCGAGAGCGGGACTGCAGATACGCAGTATTTT. The chain is built from TRBV6-5 and TRBJ2-3; 7 positions match TRBD2. J lost 4 bases, V lost 8 bases, and 6 bases had no gene match. This CDR3 is 13 amino acids long. Germline-derived CDR1 and CDR2 are MNHEY and SVGAGI.

The chain's CDR3 is CASSQDSGDTGELFF. The DNA of the CDR3 is TGCGCCAGCAGCCAAGATTCAGGGGACACCGGGGAGCTGTTTTTT. The rearrangement uses TRBV4-3 and TRBJ2-2; D is possibly TRBD1 (6 bases). Trimming took 0 bases from V and 3 from J, leaving 8 bases between them. Germline CDR1 and CDR2: LGHNA and YSLEER. The CDR3 is 15 residues long.